This T cell receptor beta chain comes out of a study of CD8 T cells in Susac syndrome. Random hexamers were used to reverse transcribe the RNA input (roughly 0.5 to 1 ug). From the immunoSEQ multiplex PCR reads, TCRdb called clonotypes with MiXCR, one entry per CDR3 protein. The sample has roughly 200,000 distinct CDR3 sequences; 85% to 95% are singletons. TCR beta sequencing was performed on blood CD8+ and CD4+ T cells. The CD8+ and CD4+ T cells were negatively isolated, with the TEMRA cells enriched by FACS. Germline V gene sequence: CDR1 SGHRS, CDR2 YFSETQ. V was clipped by 3 bases and J by 1 base, with 10 bases between them. This CDR3 has 14 residues.

The sample consisted of CD4+ T cells from PBMCs. This receptor was obtained from a human donor in good health. The genes are TRBV5-1 and TRBJ1-1; a possible D gene is TRBD1 (5 bases). DNA of the CDR3: TGCGCCAGCAGCTCCAGGGCTCCGAACACTGAAGCTTTCTTT. Translated, it gives CASSSRAPNTEAFF.